Presented here are 19 T cell receptor beta chains from one specimen sequenced in a study of T cells in localized non-small cell lung cancer. Generated by immunoSEQ multiplex PCR, the TCRdb table keeps only in-frame clones and is missing some. The repertoire consists of 78,000 or so clones, with 80% to 90% occurring once and the leading ten covering under 3.5%. The sequences come from peripheral blood, collected before any cancer treatment. The receptors originated from a man aged 40 to 69 with stage I lung adenocarcinoma.

This clone came up once. The chain joins TRBV7-2 to TRBJ2-2; TRBD1 aligns across 10 bases. The CDR3 has 16 residues. Germline V gives CDR1 SGHTA, CDR2 FQGNSA. V gave up 5 bases and J gave up 1 base; unmatched junction bases: 4. CDR3 DNA sequence: TGTGCCAGCAGCCAGACAGGGGGCGGGAACACCGGGGAGCTGTTTTTT. Its protein is CASSQTGGGNTGELFF.

The rearrangement uses TRBV30 and TRBJ2-5, with 8 nucleotides matching TRBD1. The germline CDR1 and CDR2 sequences are GTSNPN and SVGIG (reference sequence). V lost 6 bases to trimming and J lost 4 bases; unmatched junction nucleotides: 10. CDR3 length equals 14 residues. CDR3 loop: CACSQTGERETQYF. CDR3 nucleotides: TGTGCCTGTTCGCAGACAGGGGAGAGAGAGACCCAGTACTTC.

The chain recombines TRBV18 with TRBJ1-2; D uncertain. V lost 4 bases and J lost 5, with 8 bases in between. Germline CDR1 KGHSH, CDR2 LQKENI. This CDR3 has 12 residues. CDR3 DNA: TGTGCCAGCTCACGACAAGATTATGGCTACACCTTC. This gives the protein CASSRQDYGYTF.

V and J are TRBV7-3 and TRBJ1-5; the D gene is possibly TRBD1 (6 bases). The length of the CDR3 is 14 residues. Trimming left V 2 bases short and J 3 bases short, with 8 bases between. CDR1 is SGHTA and CDR2 is FQGTGA in the germline V gene. The CDR3 DNA sequence: TGTGCCAGCAGCTTATGGGACAACAATCAGCCCCAGCATTTT. It encodes CASSLWDNNQPQHF.

The chain carries TRBV11-3 and TRBJ1-1; D not certain. The CDR3 length is 14 residues. Germline V gene sequence: CDR1 SGHNT, CDR2 YENEEA. Trimming shortened V by 1 base and J by 1 base, and 7 bases separated the two germline ends. CDR3 nucleotide sequence: TGTGCCAGCAGCTTAGGTCTTCCGAACACTGAAGCTTTCTTT. Its protein is CASSLGLPNTEAFF.

V gene TRBV5-1 combines with J gene TRBJ2-1, with D hard to call. Trimming took off 7 bases at V and 0 bases at J, with 5 bases between the two ends. The CDR3 spans 12 residues. The germline gives CDR1 SGHRS, CDR2 YFSETQ. CDR3 loop: CASAVSYNEQFF. DNA for the CDR3: TGCGCCAGCGCAGTCTCCTACAATGAGCAGTTCTTC.

The chain has TRBV5-1 and TRBJ2-7, with 7 bases lining up with TRBD2. V shed 0 bases and J 3 bases; nucleotides not matched to a gene: 6. CDR1 is SGHRS, CDR2 YFSETQ, per germline. The CDR3 is 15 residues long. The CDR3 sequence is CASSLGLADYYEQYF. The DNA for the CDR3 is TGCGCCAGCAGCTTGGGGCTAGCGGATTACTACGAGCAGTACTTC.

This chain connects TRBV7-9 to TRBJ2-1; 10 positions match TRBD1. This CDR3 is 15 amino acids long. Germline CDR1 and CDR2: SEHNR and FQNEAQ (reference sequence). J gave up 6 bases and V 1 base, and 3 bases lay outside the gene matches. In DNA, the CDR3 is TGTGCCAGCAGCTTAGGACAGGGGGCGACCAATGAGCAGTTCTTC. The encoded protein is CASSLGQGATNEQFF.

The genes are TRBV9 and TRBJ2-5; 7 bases are shared with TRBD2. The J call may be faulty, since TRBJ2-7 better matches the DNA end. Looked up from germline, CDR1 is SGDLS and CDR2 is YYNGEE. This CDR3 region has 15 residues. CDR3 amino acids: CASSVAYAGEYEQYF. For the CDR3, the DNA is TGTGCCAGCAGCGTAGCCTACGCGGGAGAGTACGAGCAGTACTTC.

The rearrangement links TRBV30 to TRBJ2-2; D not certain. V lost 2 bases, J lost 5 bases, and 3 bases lay in between. The CDR3 totals 11 residues. Germline lookup yields CDR1 GTSNPN and CDR2 SVGIG (reference sequence). The chain's CDR3 is CAWSRTGELFF. CDR3 coding DNA: TGTGCCTGGAGTCGAACCGGGGAGCTGTTTTTT.

This CDR3 reads CASSLYNEQFF. CDR3 bases: TGTGCCAGCTCGCTCTACAATGAGCAGTTCTTC. V usage is TRBV18 and J usage is TRBJ2-1; D unclear. From germline, CDR1 is KGHSH and CDR2 LQKENI. The CDR3 loop spans 11 amino acids. Trimming removed 6 bases at V and 3 bases at J, with 3 bases between. Using reference TRBV18 and TRBJ2-1 for the parts outside the CDR3, the full variable domain is NAGVMQNPRHLVRRRGQEARLRCSPMKGHSHVYWYRQLPEEGLKFMVYLQKENIIDESGMPKERFSAEFPKEGPSILRIQQVVRGDSAAYFCASSLYNEQFFGPGTRLTVL.

The chain is built from TRBV9 and TRBJ1-4, with D tentatively TRBD1 (6 bases). Trimming removed 3 bases at V and 1 base at J, with 16 bases between. The CDR3 covers 17 residues. Germline CDR1 SGDLS, CDR2 YYNGEE. CDR3 region: CASSALTGSGTNEKLFF. DNA for the CDR3: TGTGCCAGCAGCGCCCTAACAGGGAGTGGAACTAATGAAAAACTGTTTTTT.

The chain has TRBV4-3 and TRBJ1-2, with 10 positions matching TRBD1. V lost 1 base to trimming and J lost 4 bases; unmatched junction nucleotides: 6. The CDR3 runs 16 residues. Germline lookup yields CDR1 LGHNA and CDR2 YSLEER. CDR3: CASSQGTGTGAYGYTF. For the CDR3, the DNA is TGCGCCAGCAGCCAAGGGACCGGGACAGGGGCCTATGGCTACACCTTC.

This chain uses TRBV4-2 with TRBJ1-4; 7 bases align to TRBD1. This CDR3 comprises 15 residues. Germline V gives CDR1 LGHNA, CDR2 YNFKEQ. J lost 5 bases, V lost 1 base, and 4 bases had no gene match. The CDR3 DNA sequence: TGTGCCAGCAGCCAAGGCAACAGGGGAAATGAAAAACTGTTTTTT. It encodes CASSQGNRGNEKLFF.

The chain couples TRBV27 to TRBJ1-5; D is perhaps TRBD1 (5 bases). This CDR3 contains 14 residues. The germline gives CDR1 MNHEY, CDR2 SMNVEV (reference sequence). V lost 6 bases and J 1 base, leaving 10 bases between the germline ends. CDR3 in amino acids: CASSQGFSNQPQHF. The CDR3, as DNA: TGTGCCAGCAGCCAGGGTTTCAGCAATCAGCCCCAGCATTTT.

The chain employs TRBV11-2 and TRBJ1-5, with 8 positions matching TRBD1. Germline V gene lookup returns CDR1 SGHAT and CDR2 FQNNGV. The V and J ends lost 0 bases and 6 bases, in that order; junction bases with no gene match: 4. CDR3 size: 15 residues. The CDR3 nucleotides read TGTGCCAGCAGCTTAGACAGGGGGCGAGGTCAGCCCCAGCATTTT. Its protein product is CASSLDRGRGQPQHF.

The rearrangement uses TRBV13 and TRBJ2-7; 8 nucleotides line up with TRBD2. The length of the CDR3 is 15 residues. Losses at the gene ends were 5 bases for V and 4 bases for J; bases not matched to a gene: 10. Per the germline V gene, CDR1 is PRHDT and CDR2 is FYEKMQ (reference sequence). The CDR3 bases are TGTGCCAGCAGCGGAAGCGGGGGCTCACCTTACGAGCAGTACTTC. The encoded protein is CASSGSGGSPYEQYF. Combining the CDR3 with reference TRBV13 and TRBJ2-7 gives the whole variable domain AAGVIQSPRHLIKEKRETATLKCYPIPRHDTVYWYQQGPGQDPQFLISFYEKMQSDKGSIPDRFSAQQFSDYHSELNMSSLELGDSALYFCASSGSGGSPYEQYFGPGTRLTVT.

The V gene is TRBV30, the J gene TRBJ1-2; 7 bases are shared with TRBD1. Losses at the gene ends were 5 bases for V and 7 bases for J; bases not matched to a gene: 7. CDR3 length equals 12 residues. Germline assignment: CDR1 GTSNPN and CDR2 SVGIG (reference sequence). The CDR3 region is CAWRPGGGGYTF. DNA for the CDR3: TGTGCCTGGCGACCAGGGGGGGGTGGCTACACCTTC.

This clone was seen only once. V is TRBV28 and J is TRBJ1-5; TRBD1 might be the D (6 bases). Germline V CDR1 and CDR2: MDHEN, SYDVKM. The CDR3 contains 17 residues. V was shortened by 4 bases and J by 7 bases, with 23 bases between the two germline ends. The CDR3 protein is CASSSGQGRPGGQPQHF. For the CDR3, the DNA is TGTGCCAGCAGTTCTGGGCAGGGGCGCCCCGGGGGGCAGCCCCAGCATTTT.